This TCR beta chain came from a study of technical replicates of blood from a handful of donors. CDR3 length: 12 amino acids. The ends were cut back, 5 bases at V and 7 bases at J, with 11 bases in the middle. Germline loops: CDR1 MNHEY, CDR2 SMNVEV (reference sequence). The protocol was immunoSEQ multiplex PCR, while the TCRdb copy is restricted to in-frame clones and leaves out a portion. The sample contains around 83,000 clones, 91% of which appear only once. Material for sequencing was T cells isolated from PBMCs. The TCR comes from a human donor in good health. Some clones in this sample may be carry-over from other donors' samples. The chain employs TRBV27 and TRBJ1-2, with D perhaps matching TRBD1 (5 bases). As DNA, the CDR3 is TGTGCCAGCAGTGCGGGGCCGCTTGGCTACACCTTC. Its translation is CASSAGPLGYTF.